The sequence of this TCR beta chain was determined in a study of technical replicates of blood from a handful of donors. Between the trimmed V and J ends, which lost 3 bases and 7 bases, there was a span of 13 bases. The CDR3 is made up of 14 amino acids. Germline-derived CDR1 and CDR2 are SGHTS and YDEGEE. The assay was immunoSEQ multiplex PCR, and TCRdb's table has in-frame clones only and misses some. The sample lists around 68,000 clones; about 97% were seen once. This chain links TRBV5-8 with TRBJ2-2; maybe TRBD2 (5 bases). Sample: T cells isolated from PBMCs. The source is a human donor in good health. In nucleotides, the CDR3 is TGTGCCAGCAGCTACGATAGGAGGATCGGGGAGCTGTTTTTT. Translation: CASSYDRRIGELFF.